This T cell receptor (beta chain) was identified in a study of chemoradiotherapy in HPV16-positive cancers. Study-wide results and caveats: HPV-specific T cells were functionally defined from only a couple of HPV16-positive patients.

The germline gives CDR1 MDHEN, CDR2 SYDVKM. Unmatched junction bases numbered 10, after V lost 5 bases and J lost 3 bases. This CDR3 region has 16 residues. As for this clone: The target antigen is unknown.

The repertoire was sequenced with immunoSEQ multiplex PCR; TCRdb's copy has only in-frame clones and lacks some. The sample comprises about 10,000 clones, approximately 79% of which are singletons, and approximately 9% rests with the top ten. This clonotype originated in a human donor with HPV-associated anogenital cancer. The chain combines TRBV28 with TRBJ2-7, with 10 bases identical to TRBD1. The specimen was taken from a patient who underwent chemoradiotherapy. CDR3 amino acids: CASSRGPGTGVYEQYF. CDR3 sequence (DNA): TGTGCCAGCAGTCGGGGCCCCGGGACAGGGGTCTACGAGCAGTACTTC.